These 7 T cell receptor beta chains were all obtained from the same sample, sequenced in a study of breast tumors, draining lymph nodes, adjacent tissues (dated by TCRdb to 2015 to 2016). Library prep was done by multiplex PCR. TCRdb records Illumina HiSeq 2000 as the sequencer. TCRdb applied fastp at Q25 and MiXCR to the public reads, then kept only in-frame beta chains. Rows are unified per CDR3 protein, each entry keeping the most common DNA and genes. This sample lists about 11,000 distinct CDR3 sequences; roughly 40% were detected once. 13% to 15% of the sample is taken by the ten largest. Sequencing was performed on breast tumor tissue. These receptors all stem from a female donor with breast cancer. Some clones in this sample may be carry-over from other donors' samples.

This clonotype was observed many times. This chain uses TRBV7-6 with TRBJ1-2; a weak D match, TRBD1 (6 bases). CDR1 is SGHVS and CDR2 is FNYEAQ in the germline V gene. Deletions cut 5 bases from V and 1 base from J, with 17 bases between. The CDR3 loop spans 16 amino acids. The CDR3 is CASSPMGGAINYGYTF. CDR3 nucleotide sequence: TGTGCCAGCAGCCCTATGGGGGGCGCAATTAACTATGGCTACACCTTC.

Concerning this clonotype: A much larger clonotype is one base distant, so this may be a read error. This chain links TRBV3-1 with TRBJ2-4; perhaps TRBD2 as D (5 bases). This CDR3 region has 15 residues. Germline V gives CDR1 LGHDT, CDR2 YNNKEL (reference sequence). The V end was cut by 0 bases, the J end by 9 bases, with 15 bases between. CDR3 nucleotides: TGTGCCAGCAGCCAAGATTGGGAGACGAGGTCCATTCAGTACTTC. Its protein is CASSQDWETRSIQYF.

The V gene is TRBV4-1, the J gene TRBJ2-7; D not resolved. CDR1 and CDR2 from the germline V gene are MGHRA and YSYEKL. The V and J ends lost 4 bases and 4 bases respectively, with 14 bases between them. The CDR3 consists of 14 residues. The CDR3 loop is CASSPTSDGYEQYF. In nucleotides, the CDR3 is TGCGCCAGCAGCCCGACTTCCGATGGGTACGAGCAGTACTTC.

CDR3 sequence: CASSRGLAGGGQFF. CDR3 coding DNA: TGTGCCAGCAGCAGGGGACTAGCGGGGGGAGGACAATTCTTC. The chain combines TRBV7-8 with TRBJ2-1, with TRBD2 matching over 15 bases. Trimming took 5 bases from V and 16 from J; bases not matched to a gene: 9. The CDR3 contains 14 residues. Germline V lookup: CDR1 SGHVS, CDR2 FQNEAQ.

This clonotype appeared once. V gene TRBV20-1 combines with J gene TRBJ2-1; D gene ambiguous. Trimming cost V 0 bases and J 9 bases, with 9 bases left between them. This CDR3 is built from 12 residues. Germline values: CDR1 DFQATT, CDR2 SNEGSKA (reference sequence). The CDR3 sequence: CSARDGLVEQFF. The CDR3 DNA sequence: TGCAGTGCTAGAGATGGGCTGGTTGAGCAGTTCTTC.

There are many counts of this clonotype. The chain has TRBV6-1 and TRBJ2-5; TRBD2 matches at 7 bases. Germline CDR1 is MNHNS and CDR2 is SASEGT. This CDR3 spans 14 amino acids. The trim removed 5 bases at V and 3 bases at J, leaving 6 bases unmatched. The CDR3 DNA reads as TGTGCCAGCAGTTTAATGGGGACTAAAGAGACCCAGTACTTC. Encoded protein: CASSLMGTKETQYF.

By share, this clonotype counts as medium-sized. The V call is TRBV20-1, the J call TRBJ1-2; TRBD1 matches 7 bases. This CDR3 has 13 residues. J was trimmed by 9 bases and V by 6 bases; bases with no gene match: 13. Germline CDR1 DFQATT, CDR2 SNEGSKA (reference sequence). CDR3 nucleotide sequence: TGCAGTGCCCCCGAGACAGGGAAGAATCGCTACACCTTC. Translation gives CSAPETGKNRYTF.